This record covers a single T cell receptor (beta chain). The data stem from a study of technical replicates of blood from a handful of donors. Clones were read by immunoSEQ multiplex PCR, and TCRdb kept only the in-frame ones, dropping some. The sample has about 97,000 clones; 96% are singletons. Losses at the gene ends were 3 bases for V and 3 bases for J; bases not matched to a gene: 1. The CDR3 consists of 13 residues. CDR1 SGHNT and CDR2 YENEEA come from the germline V gene. This TCR came from a human donor in good health. This chain connects TRBV11-3 to TRBJ1-1; 7 nucleotides match TRBD1. The sequencing input was T cells isolated from PBMCs. CDR3 bases: TGTGCCAGCAGCTTCGACAGGGACACTGAAGCTTTCTTT. This gives the protein CASSFDRDTEAFF. Full variable domain (rest looked up from reference TRBV11-3 and TRBJ1-1): EAGVVQSPRYKIIEKKQPVAFWCNPISGHNTLYWYLQNLGQGPELLIRYENEEAVDDSQLPKDRFSAERLKGVDSTLKIQPAELGDSAVYLCASSFDRDTEAFFGQGTRLTVV.